The 7 T cell receptor beta chains given below trace back to one sample, sequenced in a study of cytomegalovirus exposure and HLA in healthy donors. This PCR relied on a set of 60 Vbeta primers and 13 Jbeta primers. TCRdb keeps only in-frame clones here, not all; method: immunoSEQ multiplex PCR. The top ten hold about 6.9% of the sample, which has 90,000 to 110,000 clones, 80% to 85% seen once. The sample taken for sequencing was PBMCs. The receptors here all came from a man aged 25 to 45 in good health and CMV-seropositive.

The chain is built from TRBV7-2 and TRBJ2-7, with D perhaps TRBD1 (7 bases). The CDR3 consists of 15 residues. Trimming pared 5 bases from V and 2 bases from J, leaving 16 bases between. Germline loops: CDR1 SGHTA, CDR2 FQGNSA. Here the CDR3 reads CASSGTGEVTYEQYF. The CDR3 bases are TGTGCCAGCAGCGGAACAGGGGAGGTTACCTACGAGCAGTACTTC.

The chain joins TRBV7-6 to TRBJ2-7; 7 bases agree with TRBD1. V lost 5 bases to trimming and J lost 3 bases; unmatched junction nucleotides: 16. Germline V gene lookup returns CDR1 SGHVS and CDR2 FNYEAQ. The CDR3 covers 17 residues. The CDR3 nucleotides read TGTGCCAGCAGCCCCCGAATCCGACAGGGCGGACTCTACGAGCAGTACTTC. Protein: CASSPRIRQGGLYEQYF. Based on the CDR3 plus reference TRBV7-6 and TRBJ2-7, the full variable domain is GAGVSQSPRYKVTKRGQDVALRCDPISGHVSLYWYRQALGQGPEFLTYFNYEAQQDKSGLPNDRFSAERPEGSISTLTIQRTEQRDSAMYRCASSPRIRQGGLYEQYFGPGTRLTVT.

V and J are TRBV10-3 and TRBJ1-2; a weak D match, TRBD1 (6 bases). The length of the CDR3 is 13 residues. With 7 bases removed from V and 0 bases from J, the gap between germline ends came to 9 bases. Germline V gives CDR1 ENHRY, CDR2 SYGVKD. CDR3 in amino acids: CAIKTGPNYGYTF. The CDR3 DNA reads as TGTGCCATCAAGACAGGTCCTAACTATGGCTACACCTTC.

The chain is built from TRBV19 and TRBJ1-3, with TRBD1 matching over 7 bases. The CDR3 is 16 amino acids. The ends lost 9 bases at V and 0 bases at J; junction bases unmatched: 11. CDR1 is LNHDA and CDR2 is SQIVND in the germline V gene (reference sequence). The CDR3 is CASSERQGNSGNTIYF. For the CDR3, the DNA is TGTGCCAGCAGCGAACGACAGGGCAACTCTGGAAACACCATATATTTT. Supplemented by reference TRBV19 and TRBJ1-3, the full variable domain reads DGGITQSPKYLFRKEGQNVTLSCEQNLNHDAMYWYRQDPGQGLRLIYYSQIVNDFQKGDIAEGYSVSREKKESFPLTVTSAQKNPTAFYLCASSERQGNSGNTIYFGEGSWLTVV.

This sequence joins TRBV25-1 and TRBJ2-7; TRBD1 matches 9 bases. CDR1 is MGHDK, CDR2 SYGVNS, per germline. After removal of 2 bases from V and 2 bases from J, the junction contained 4 bases not matched to a gene. There are 15 residues in the CDR3. As DNA, the CDR3 is TGTGCCAGCAGTGAAAGGACAGGGGATGCCTACGAGCAGTACTTC. This gives the protein CASSERTGDAYEQYF.

The CDR3 DNA follows: TGTGCCAGCAGAATAACAGAACCCAGTAACTATGGCTACACCTTC. Its translation: CASRITEPSNYGYTF. V is TRBV28 and J is TRBJ1-2; D is unresolved. From germline, CDR1 is MDHEN and CDR2 SYDVKM. The CDR3 length is 15 residues. V was pared by 6 bases and J by 1 base, with 15 bases between.

The DNA for the CDR3 is TGTGCCAGCAGTGCTGCCGGGGGGCTCGGGTATGGCTACACCTTC. Protein product: CASSAAGGLGYGYTF. The chain combines TRBV2 with TRBJ1-2; the D gene is possibly TRBD1 (6 bases). The CDR3 extends over 15 amino acids. Per germline, CDR1 SNHLY and CDR2 FYNNEI. The V end was cut by 4 bases, the J end by 5 bases, with 17 bases between.